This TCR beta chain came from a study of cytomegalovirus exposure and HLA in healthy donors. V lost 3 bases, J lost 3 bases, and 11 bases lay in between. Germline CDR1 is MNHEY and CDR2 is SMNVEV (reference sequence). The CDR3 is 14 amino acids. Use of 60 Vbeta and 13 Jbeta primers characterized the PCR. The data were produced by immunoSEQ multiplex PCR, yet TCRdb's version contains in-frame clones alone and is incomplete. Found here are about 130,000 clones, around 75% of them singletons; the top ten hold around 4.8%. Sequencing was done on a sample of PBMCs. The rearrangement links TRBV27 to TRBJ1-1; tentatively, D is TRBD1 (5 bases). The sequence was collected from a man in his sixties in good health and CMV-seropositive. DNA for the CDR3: TGTGCCAGCAGTTTGGATGGGGCCTACACTGAAGCTTTCTTT. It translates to CASSLDGAYTEAFF.